This entry lists 31 T cell receptor beta chains sequenced from one sample in a study of follicular helper T cells after annual influenza vaccination. Sequencing used immunoSEQ multiplex PCR; TCRdb keeps in-frame clones, though not all of them. The sample records approximately 6,900 clones, 75% to 90% being singletons. As to time point: 2015-2016 season, 7 days after influenza vaccination. Source: CXCR5- memory CD4+ T cells sorted from blood, taken 7 days after influenza vaccination. These receptor sequences come from an adult who received the influenza vaccine.

The chain has TRBV28 and TRBJ1-5; 8 bases line up with TRBD1. J lost 5 bases, V lost 3 bases, and 6 bases had no gene match. This CDR3 has 15 residues. Germline V lookup: CDR1 MDHEN, CDR2 SYDVKM. The CDR3 nucleotides read TGTGCCAGCAGTTTGGCGACAGGGGTTTATCAGCCCCAGCATTTT. Translated, it gives CASSLATGVYQPQHF.

V and J are TRBV7-2 and TRBJ2-3; D is undetermined. The CDR3 contains 16 residues. The V end was cut by 1 base, the J end by 5 bases, with 16 bases between. Germline values: CDR1 SGHTA, CDR2 FQGNSA. The CDR3 spells CASSLEGWIVGDTQYF. The DNA for the CDR3 is TGTGCCAGCAGCTTAGAGGGCTGGATAGTGGGAGATACGCAGTATTTT.

The chain couples TRBV27 to TRBJ2-7, with D hard to call. CDR1 is MNHEY and CDR2 is SMNVEV in the germline V gene (reference sequence). The CDR3 is 10 amino acids. Trimming took off 7 bases at V and 6 bases at J, with 7 bases between the two ends. Here the CDR3 reads CASKVCEQYF. The CDR3 coding sequence is TGTGCCAGCAAGGTATGCGAGCAGTACTTC.

The chain uses TRBV5-1 and TRBJ1-2; D might be TRBD1 (6 bases). Germline CDR1 and CDR2: SGHRS and YFSETQ. This CDR3 is built from 14 residues. Between the trimmed V and J ends, which lost 0 bases and 3 bases, there was a span of 9 bases. The DNA of the CDR3 is TGCGCCAGCAGCTTGGGGGGGCTGGACTATGGCTACACCTTC. Residues: CASSLGGLDYGYTF.

This clone was picked up one time. CDR3 in DNA: TGTGCCAGCAGCCCCCTACTAGCGGGGGGGCTTGGGTACCAAGAGACCCAGTACTTC. Translation: CASSPLLAGGLGYQETQYF. The chain combines TRBV7-9 with TRBJ2-5; 13 positions agree with TRBD2. Germline V gene lookup returns CDR1 SEHNR and CDR2 FQNEAQ (reference sequence). Trimming at V came to 5 bases and at J to 0 bases, leaving 12 bases not matched to a gene. The CDR3 has 19 residues.

V gene TRBV11-3 combines with J gene TRBJ1-1, with D possibly matching TRBD1 (6 bases). Germline-derived CDR1 and CDR2 are SGHNT and YENEEA. V gave up 1 base and J gave up 5 bases, with 11 bases separating them. This CDR3 has 14 residues. The CDR3 bases are TGTGCCAGCAGCTTAGTGGGGGGGCTGACTGAAGCTTTCTTT. Translated, it gives CASSLVGGLTEAFF. Full variable domain (outside the CDR3, taken from reference TRBV11-3 and TRBJ1-1): EAGVVQSPRYKIIEKKQPVAFWCNPISGHNTLYWYLQNLGQGPELLIRYENEEAVDDSQLPKDRFSAERLKGVDSTLKIQPAELGDSAVYLCASSLVGGLTEAFFGQGTRLTVV.

The chain links TRBV10-3 to TRBJ2-1, with D uncertain. Trimming removed 3 bases from V and 3 bases from J, with 6 bases in between. Germline loops: CDR1 ENHRY, CDR2 SYGVKD. This CDR3 contains 13 residues. CDR3 sequence (DNA): TGTGCCATCAGTGATAGCAACTACAATGAGCAGTTCTTC. Amino acids: CAISDSNYNEQFF.

This clone was seen a single time. V and J are TRBV25-1 and TRBJ1-4; D is possibly TRBD1 (6 bases). V dropped 5 bases and J dropped 4 bases, with 14 bases sitting between them. Germline V lookup: CDR1 MGHDK, CDR2 SYGVNS. There are 15 residues in the CDR3. Here the CDR3 reads CASSSHREYNEKLFF. CDR3 DNA sequence: TGTGCCAGCAGTAGCCACAGGGAATATAATGAAAAACTGTTTTTT.

This clone was seen once. The rearrangement links TRBV11-2 to TRBJ2-5, with 13 bases lining up with TRBD2. CDR1 is SGHAT, CDR2 FQNNGV, per germline. CDR3 size: 18 residues. Germline trimming cut 5 bases from V and 3 bases from J; bases unmatched to any gene: 12. The CDR3 reads CASSPPGGLAGSKETQYF. Written as DNA, the CDR3 is TGTGCCAGCAGCCCCCCCGGGGGACTAGCGGGGTCAAAAGAGACCCAGTACTTC.

This clone was seen a single time. The chain combines TRBV19 with TRBJ2-1; 12 bases agree with TRBD2. Losses at the gene ends were 7 bases for V and 9 bases for J; bases not matched to a gene: 4. The CDR3 totals 13 residues. CDR1 is LNHDA and CDR2 is SQIVND in the germline V gene (reference sequence). CDR3 loop: CASMTSGGLEQFF. The CDR3, as DNA: TGTGCCAGTATGACTAGCGGGGGACTTGAGCAGTTCTTC.

The V gene is TRBV11-3, the J gene TRBJ2-3; TRBD2 might be the D (5 bases). The germline gives CDR1 SGHNT, CDR2 YENEEA. The CDR3 sequence is 15 residues long. V dropped 1 base and J dropped 1 base, with 9 bases sitting between them. DNA for the CDR3: TGTGCCAGCAGCTTAGGGGTCGGGGGCACAGATACGCAGTATTTT. Amino acid sequence: CASSLGVGGTDTQYF.

This sequence joins TRBV19 and TRBJ2-3; TRBD1 matches at 11 bases. Germline V gene lookup returns CDR1 LNHDA and CDR2 SQIVND (reference sequence). The CDR3 totals 16 residues. With 5 bases clipped from V and 0 bases from J, the junction kept 4 bases outside the gene matches. CDR3 coding DNA: TGTGCCAGTAGTCTTAGGACAGGGGGCAGCACAGATACGCAGTATTTT. This codes for CASSLRTGGSTDTQYF.

The CDR3 reads CAWSSRHRATGELFF. The CDR3 coding sequence is TGTGCCTGGAGTAGCCGACACCGGGCCACCGGGGAGCTGTTTTTT. The chain employs TRBV30 and TRBJ2-2; D not resolved. Germline CDR1 reads GTSNPN; CDR2 reads SVGIG (reference sequence). The V end lost 2 bases, the J end lost 4 bases, and 14 bases lay between the germline ends. The CDR3 consists of 15 residues.

The chain combines TRBV15 with TRBJ1-2; D not certain. Germline lookup yields CDR1 LNHNV and CDR2 YYDKDF (reference sequence). Trimming cost V 0 bases and J 4 bases, with 12 bases left between them. The CDR3 contains 15 residues. DNA for the CDR3: TGTGCCACCAGCAGAGATCAGGAGGGAGTCTATGGCTACACCTTC. Translated: CATSRDQEGVYGYTF.

This chain links TRBV25-1 with TRBJ2-5, with D tentatively TRBD1 (5 bases). CDR3 size: 13 residues. The V end was cut by 7 bases, the J end by 2 bases, with 11 bases between. CDR1 is MGHDK and CDR2 is SYGVNS in the germline V gene. The CDR3 sequence: CASNRQIQETQYF. The DNA for the CDR3 is TGTGCCAGCAACCGACAGATACAAGAGACCCAGTACTTC.

The rearrangement joins TRBV15 to TRBJ2-4; tentatively, D is TRBD1 (5 bases). CDR1 LNHNV and CDR2 YYDKDF come from the germline V gene (reference sequence). Trimming stripped 2 bases from V and 6 bases from J, with 14 bases between. The CDR3 is 15 amino acids. The CDR3 DNA sequence: TGTGCCACCAGCAGATTTGGTCAGGGTCTAAACATTCAGTACTTC. It yields the protein CATSRFGQGLNIQYF.

The chain recombines TRBV5-4 with TRBJ2-5; 9 positions match TRBD2. The CDR3 consists of 16 residues. Trimming cost V 0 bases and J 5 bases; bases outside gene matches: 8. CDR1 and CDR2 from the germline V gene are SGHNT and YYREEE (reference sequence). The CDR3 sequence: CASSLDLAGPRETQYF. As DNA, the CDR3 is TGTGCCAGCAGCTTGGATCTAGCGGGGCCGAGGGAGACCCAGTACTTC.

This sequence joins TRBV5-4 and TRBJ1-2; tentatively, D is TRBD1 (5 bases). V lost 4 bases to trimming and J lost 3 bases, with 13 bases between them. There are 14 residues in the CDR3. The germline CDR1 and CDR2 sequences are SGHNT and YYREEE (reference sequence). The CDR3 sequence: CASSKATGDYGYTF. CDR3 DNA sequence: TGTGCCAGCAGCAAGGCAACAGGAGACTATGGCTACACCTTC.

V usage is TRBV2 and J usage is TRBJ2-7; 8 nucleotides align to TRBD2. The CDR3 loop spans 14 amino acids. Per germline, CDR1 SNHLY and CDR2 FYNNEI. V dropped 6 bases and J dropped 6; count of bases not matched to a gene: 10. CDR3 sequence: CASRSIAGRGEQYF. The CDR3 DNA follows: TGTGCCAGCAGATCTATAGCGGGGCGGGGCGAGCAGTACTTC.

The sample holds one count of this clone. The V call is TRBV2, the J call TRBJ1-2; tentatively, D is TRBD1 (5 bases). V lost 6 bases and J 0 bases, leaving 17 bases between the germline ends. Germline CDR1 SNHLY, CDR2 FYNNEI. This CDR3 has 16 amino acids. The CDR3 DNA sequence: TGTGCCAGCAGCCAGCAGGCAGGGTTTACTAACTATGGCTACACCTTC. Translated, it gives CASSQQAGFTNYGYTF. The full variable domain, completed using reference TRBV2 and TRBJ1-2, is EPEVTQTPSHQVTQMGQEVILRCVPISNHLYFYWYRQILGQKVEFLVSFYNNEISEKSEIFDDQFSVERPDGSNFTLKIRSTKLEDSAMYFCASSQQAGFTNYGYTFGSGTRLTVV.

The rearrangement uses TRBV20-1 and TRBJ1-2; TRBD1 aligns across 7 bases. With 6 bases clipped from V and 8 bases from J, the junction kept 3 bases outside the gene matches. In germline, CDR1 is DFQATT, CDR2 SNEGSKA (reference sequence). The CDR3 contains 10 residues. CDR3 sequence (DNA): TGCAGTGCCGACAGGGTGGGCTACACCTTC. Protein sequence: CSADRVGYTF.

The chain joins TRBV6-5 to TRBJ1-1, with D perhaps TRBD1 (6 bases). V dropped 8 bases and J dropped 3 bases, with 10 bases sitting between them. Per germline, CDR1 MNHEY and CDR2 SVGAGI. The CDR3 covers 12 residues. The CDR3 loop is CASGYRDTEAFF. DNA for the CDR3: TGTGCCAGCGGATACAGGGACACTGAAGCTTTCTTT.

The chain employs TRBV10-3 and TRBJ2-4, with TRBD1 as a possible D gene (5 bases). Trimming took off 6 bases at V and 11 bases at J, with 11 bases between the two ends. The CDR3 sequence is 11 residues long. From germline, CDR1 is ENHRY and CDR2 SYGVKD. CDR3 amino acids: CAIRGQGVQYF. The CDR3 DNA follows: TGTGCCATCAGGGGCCAGGGTGTTCAGTACTTC.

The V and J genes are TRBV4-1 and TRBJ1-1; tentative D call: TRBD1 (5 bases). V shed 6 bases and J shed 0 bases, with 14 bases lying between them. CDR3 length equals 15 residues. Germline V gives CDR1 MGHRA, CDR2 YSYEKL. The CDR3 is CASSRQGGMNTEAFF. As DNA, the CDR3 is TGCGCCAGCAGTCGGCAGGGCGGCATGAACACTGAAGCTTTCTTT.

The V call is TRBV5-1, the J call TRBJ1-4; D may be TRBD1 (6 bases). CDR3 size: 15 residues. Trimming stripped 0 bases from V and 5 bases from J, with 11 bases between. CDR1 is SGHRS and CDR2 is YFSETQ in the germline V gene. The CDR3 DNA follows: TGCGCCAGCAGCTTGGCCGGCCAGGGGAATGAAAAACTGTTTTTT. Translating gives CASSLAGQGNEKLFF.

The gene calls are TRBV5-6 and TRBJ2-3, with 8 positions matching TRBD2. CDR3 size: 14 residues. V gave up 5 bases and J gave up 4 bases; unmatched junction bases: 6. Germline V gene sequence: CDR1 SGHDT, CDR2 YYEEEE. As DNA, the CDR3 is TGTGCCAGCAGTTCGGGGGGGCCAGCAGATACGCAGTATTTT. Its protein product is CASSSGGPADTQYF.

The J gene is TRBJ2-1, the V gene TRBV4-3, with TRBD2 matching over 9 bases. The CDR3 runs to 14 residues. The J segment lost 10 bases and the V segment lost 3 bases, leaving 7 bases of the junction unmatched. CDR1 and CDR2 from the germline V gene are LGHNA and YSLEER. The CDR3 DNA reads TGCGCCAGCAGCCAGTTAGCGGGGGAAGGGGAGCAGTTCTTC. It is translated as CASSQLAGEGEQFF.

The chain has TRBV27 and TRBJ1-5, with 7 nucleotides matching TRBD1. This CDR3 has 16 amino acids. After removal of 2 bases from V and 5 bases from J, the junction contained 9 bases not matched to a gene. Germline loops: CDR1 MNHEY, CDR2 SMNVEV (reference sequence). For the CDR3, the DNA is TGTGCCAGCAGTTTAATAGGGGGCCGGATCGATCAGCCCCAGCATTTT. This translates into CASSLIGGRIDQPQHF.

The V call is TRBV2, the J call TRBJ2-1; 10 nucleotides agree with TRBD2. CDR1 is SNHLY and CDR2 is FYNNEI in the germline V gene. J lost 3 bases, V lost 6 bases, and 8 bases had no gene match. CDR3 length: 16 residues. The CDR3 sequence is CASRGSGGTYYNEQFF. In nucleotides, the CDR3 is TGTGCCAGCAGGGGTAGCGGGGGGACGTACTACAATGAGCAGTTCTTC.

The gene calls are TRBV21-1 and TRBJ2-7; the listed D gene, TRBD1, was not tested against the DNA. TRBV21-1 is marked as a pseudogene. The CDR3 loop spans 14 amino acids. This CDR3 reads CASSTEDTSYEQYF. The DNA for the CDR3 is TGTGCCAGCAGCACGGAAGACACCTCCTACGAGCAGTACTTC.

The chain joins TRBV7-2 to TRBJ1-1, with D uncertain. Germline assignment: CDR1 SGHTA and CDR2 FQGNSA. This CDR3 contains 12 residues. Trimming stripped 6 bases from V and 1 base from J, with 6 bases between. The CDR3 nucleotides are TGTGCCAGCAGTTGGGGGAACACTGAAGCTTTCTTT. Amino acids: CASSWGNTEAFF.